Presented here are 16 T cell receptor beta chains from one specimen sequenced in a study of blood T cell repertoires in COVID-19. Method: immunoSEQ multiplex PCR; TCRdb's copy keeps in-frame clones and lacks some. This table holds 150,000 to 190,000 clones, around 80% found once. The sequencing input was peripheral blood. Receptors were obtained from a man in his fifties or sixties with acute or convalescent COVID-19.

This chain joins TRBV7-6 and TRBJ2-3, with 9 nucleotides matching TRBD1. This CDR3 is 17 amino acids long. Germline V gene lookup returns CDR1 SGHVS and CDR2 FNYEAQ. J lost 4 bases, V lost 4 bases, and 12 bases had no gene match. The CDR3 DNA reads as TGTGCCAGCAGCTCCGCCCGCGGACAGGGGATCTCAGATACGCAGTATTTT. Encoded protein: CASSSARGQGISDTQYF.

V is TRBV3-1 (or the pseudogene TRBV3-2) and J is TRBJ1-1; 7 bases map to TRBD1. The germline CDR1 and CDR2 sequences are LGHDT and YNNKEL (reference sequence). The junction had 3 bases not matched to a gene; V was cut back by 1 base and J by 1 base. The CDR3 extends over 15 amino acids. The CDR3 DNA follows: TGTGCCAGCAGCCAAGCAGGGACAGAGAACACTGAAGCTTTCTTT. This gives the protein CASSQAGTENTEAFF.

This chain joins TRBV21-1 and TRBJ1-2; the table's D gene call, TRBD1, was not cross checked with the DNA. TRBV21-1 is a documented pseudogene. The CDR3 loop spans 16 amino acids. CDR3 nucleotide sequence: TGTGCCAGCAGCAAAGTGGGGACAGGGGGCGCCTATGGCTACACCTTC. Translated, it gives CASSKVGTGGAYGYTF.

The CDR3: CASSQEQGQGSNTIYF. DNA for the CDR3: TGTGCCAGCAGCCAAGAGCAGGGACAGGGGTCAAACACCATATATTTT. V and J are TRBV3-1 (or the pseudogene TRBV3-2) and TRBJ1-3, with TRBD1 matching 10 bases. Germline CDR1 and CDR2: LGHDT and YNNKEL (reference sequence). With 0 bases clipped from V and 6 bases from J, the junction kept 5 bases outside the gene matches. The CDR3 is made up of 16 amino acids.

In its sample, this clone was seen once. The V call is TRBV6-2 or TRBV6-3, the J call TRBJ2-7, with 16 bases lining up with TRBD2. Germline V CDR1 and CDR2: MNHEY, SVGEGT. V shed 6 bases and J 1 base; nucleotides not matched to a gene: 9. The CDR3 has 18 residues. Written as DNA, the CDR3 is TGTGCCAGCAGCCATCCCGGGACTAGCGGGAGGGGTTCCTACGAGCAGTACTTC. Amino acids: CASSHPGTSGRGSYEQYF.

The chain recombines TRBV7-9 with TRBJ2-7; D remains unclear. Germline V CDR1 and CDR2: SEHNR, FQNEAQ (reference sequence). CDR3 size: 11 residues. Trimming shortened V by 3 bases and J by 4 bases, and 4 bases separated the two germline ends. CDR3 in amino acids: CASSLSYEQYF. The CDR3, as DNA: TGTGCCAGCAGCTTGTCGTACGAGCAGTACTTC.

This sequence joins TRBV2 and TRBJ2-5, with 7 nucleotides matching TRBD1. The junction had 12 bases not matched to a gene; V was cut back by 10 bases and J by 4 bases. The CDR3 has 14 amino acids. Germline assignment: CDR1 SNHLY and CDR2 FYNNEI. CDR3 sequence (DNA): TGTGCCACCGAACGACAGGGTCCCTTAGAGACCCAGTACTTC. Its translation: CATERQGPLETQYF.

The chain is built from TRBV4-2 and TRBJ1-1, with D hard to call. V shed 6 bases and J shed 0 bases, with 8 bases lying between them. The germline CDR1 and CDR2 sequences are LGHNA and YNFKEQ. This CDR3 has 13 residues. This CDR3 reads CASRWTLNTEAFF. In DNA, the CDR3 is TGTGCCAGCAGGTGGACTCTGAACACTGAAGCTTTCTTT.

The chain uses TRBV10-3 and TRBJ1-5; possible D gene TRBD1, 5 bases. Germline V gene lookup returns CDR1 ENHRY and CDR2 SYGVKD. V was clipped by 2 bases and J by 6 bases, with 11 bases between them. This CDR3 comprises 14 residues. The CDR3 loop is CAISERGLGQPQHF. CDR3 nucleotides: TGTGCCATCAGTGAGAGGGGCTTGGGTCAGCCCCAGCATTTT.

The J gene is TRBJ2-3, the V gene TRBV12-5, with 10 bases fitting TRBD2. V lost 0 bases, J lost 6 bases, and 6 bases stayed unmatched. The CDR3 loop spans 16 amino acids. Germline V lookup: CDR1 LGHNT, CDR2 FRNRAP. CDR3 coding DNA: TGTGCTAGTGGTTTGGTAGTAGCGGGGGGCGCGGATACGCAGTATTTT. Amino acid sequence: CASGLVVAGGADTQYF.

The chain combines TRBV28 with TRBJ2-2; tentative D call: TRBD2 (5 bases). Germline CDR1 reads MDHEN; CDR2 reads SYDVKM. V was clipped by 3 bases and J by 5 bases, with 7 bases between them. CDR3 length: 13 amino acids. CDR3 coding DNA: TGTGCCAGCAGTTTCGGGGTAACCGGGGAGCTGTTTTTT. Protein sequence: CASSFGVTGELFF. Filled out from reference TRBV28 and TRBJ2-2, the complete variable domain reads DVKVTQSSRYLVKRTGEKVFLECVQDMDHENMFWYRQDPGLGLRLIYFSYDVKMKEKGDIPEGYSVSREKKERFSLILESASTNQTSMYLCASSFGVTGELFFGEGSRLTVL.

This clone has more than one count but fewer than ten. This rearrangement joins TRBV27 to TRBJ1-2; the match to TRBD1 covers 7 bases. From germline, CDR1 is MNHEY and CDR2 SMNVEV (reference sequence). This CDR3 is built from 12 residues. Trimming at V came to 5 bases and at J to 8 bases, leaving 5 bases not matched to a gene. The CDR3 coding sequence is TGTGCCAGCAGTAGGACAGGAAAAGGCTACACCTTC. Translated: CASSRTGKGYTF.

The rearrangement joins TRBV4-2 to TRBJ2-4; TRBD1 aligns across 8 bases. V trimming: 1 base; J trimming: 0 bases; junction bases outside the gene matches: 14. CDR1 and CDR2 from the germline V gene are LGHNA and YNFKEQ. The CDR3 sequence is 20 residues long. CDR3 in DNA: TGTGCCAGCAGCCAAGGGGTAGGGGACAGGCGTTCTCTAGCCAAAAACATTCAGTACTTC. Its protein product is CASSQGVGDRRSLAKNIQYF.

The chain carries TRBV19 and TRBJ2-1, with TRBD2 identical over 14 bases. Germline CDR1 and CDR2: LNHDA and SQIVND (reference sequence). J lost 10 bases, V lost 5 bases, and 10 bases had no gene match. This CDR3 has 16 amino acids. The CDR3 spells CASSPRTSGRNLEQFF. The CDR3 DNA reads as TGTGCCAGTAGTCCCCGGACTAGCGGGAGGAACCTAGAGCAGTTCTTC.

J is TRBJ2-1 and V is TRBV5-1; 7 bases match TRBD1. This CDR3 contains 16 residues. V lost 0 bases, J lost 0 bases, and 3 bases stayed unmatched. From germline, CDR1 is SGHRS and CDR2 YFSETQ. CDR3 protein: CASSLADRASYNEQFF. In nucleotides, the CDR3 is TGCGCCAGCAGCTTGGCAGACAGGGCCTCCTACAATGAGCAGTTCTTC.

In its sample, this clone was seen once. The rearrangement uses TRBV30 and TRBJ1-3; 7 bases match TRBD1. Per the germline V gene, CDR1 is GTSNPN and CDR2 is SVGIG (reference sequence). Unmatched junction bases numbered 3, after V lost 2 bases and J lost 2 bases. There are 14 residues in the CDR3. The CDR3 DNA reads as TGTGCCTGGAGTCGACAGGGCACTGGAAACACCATATATTTT. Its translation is CAWSRQGTGNTIYF.